Included here is one T cell receptor beta chain sequence, with context. Its antigen is unidentified. Clones were sequenced by immunoSEQ multiplex PCR, and TCRdb holds only the in-frame ones, with some missing. The data hold around 99,000 clones, with around 89% observed a single time. No infections or other immune events were documented during collection. The data derive from a study of identifying expanded T cells in peripheral blood. Points from the study as a whole: Differentially abundant clones: around 1.1 between replicates, about 15 at around 14 days, over 18 at four. Across healthy donors, higher total template counts meant significantly greater roughly 2-week count variance.

Input material: blood. This receptor was obtained from a person aged 18-70 years in good health.

The CDR3 nucleotides read TGTGCCAGCAGCCCGACGGCTGGAAACACCATATATTTT. It specifies CASSPTAGNTIYF. The genes are TRBV11-3 and TRBJ1-3; no clear D. Germline CDR1 SGHNT, CDR2 YENEEA. CDR3 length: 13 amino acids. V dropped 5 bases and J dropped 2 bases, with 7 bases sitting between them.